This T cell receptor (beta chain) derives from a study of T-cell reconstitution after alpha-beta-depleted transplantation in children. This clonotype has only a few counts. The CDR3 covers 19 residues. Germline CDR1 SNHLY, CDR2 FYNNEI. The V segment lost 7 bases and the J segment 0 bases; nucleotides outside the gene matches: 17. A TCRbeta library incorporating unique molecular identifiers was prepared. TCRdb analysed the PCR reads with MiXCR anew, one entry per CDR3 protein. The sample yields around 410,000 distinct CDR3 sequences, roughly a tenth seen once. The specimen comprised PBMCs from the stem cell graft donor, sampled from the stem cell graft. The gene calls are TRBV2 and TRBJ2-3; 9 nucleotides match TRBD2. This clonotype was obtained from a human donor who donated a stem cell graft to a child with acute myeloid leukemia. This chain's CDR3 is CASKRLAARSSPSTDTQYF. CDR3 bases: TGTGCCAGCAAACGACTAGCGGCCCGCTCCAGCCCTAGCACAGATACGCAGTATTTT.